The 6 T cell receptor beta chains given below trace back to one sample, sequenced in a study of T cell changes during pregnancy in multiple sclerosis. Clones were sequenced by immunoSEQ multiplex PCR, and TCRdb holds only the in-frame ones, with some missing. In the table there are tens of thousands of clones, 85% to 95% of which are singletons. Sequenced material: peripheral blood, taken in the first trimester of pregnancy. The receptors stem from a female donor with multiple sclerosis, enrolled in a pregnancy study.

This clone was seen a single time. J is TRBJ2-3 and V is TRBV18, with 7 bases aligning to TRBD2. The CDR3 has 17 amino acids. Germline V gene lookup returns CDR1 KGHSH and CDR2 LQKENI. Losses at the gene ends were 3 bases for V and 4 bases for J; bases not matched to a gene: 13. The CDR3 DNA is TGTGCCAGCTCACCGCGTCGGGAGGCTAGAATAGCAGATACGCAGTATTTT. Its translation is CASSPRREARIADTQYF.

This chain joins TRBV28 and TRBJ1-2, with a possible D match to TRBD1 (6 bases). This CDR3 region has 15 residues. Germline V CDR1 and CDR2: MDHEN, SYDVKM. V lost 6 bases, J lost 7 bases, and 21 bases lay in between. CDR3 amino acids: CASRTPGGGALGYTF. The DNA for the CDR3 is TGTGCCAGCAGGACGCCTGGGGGGGGCGCACTTGGCTACACCTTC.

The V call is TRBV19, the J call TRBJ2-1, with 16 bases aligning to TRBD2. This CDR3 is built from 17 residues. Germline V gene sequence: CDR1 LNHDA, CDR2 SQIVND (reference sequence). V was pared by 0 bases and J by 7 bases, with 3 bases of the junction left unmatched. CDR3 bases: TGTGCCAGTAGTATAGAGCAGGGACTAGCGGGGGGGAATGAGCAGTTCTTC. Amino acids: CASSIEQGLAGGNEQFF.

The chain couples TRBV4-1 to TRBJ2-5, with TRBD2 matching over 12 bases. Trimming at V came to 1 base and at J to 4 bases, leaving 10 bases not matched to a gene. The CDR3 loop spans 18 amino acids. Germline CDR1 is MGHRA and CDR2 is YSYEKL. The chain's CDR3 is CASSQVLWTSGVGETQYF. The DNA for the CDR3 is TGCGCCAGCAGCCAAGTCCTTTGGACTAGCGGGGTGGGAGAGACCCAGTACTTC.

This clone has a handful of counts. The genes are TRBV7-2 and TRBJ2-5; 7 nucleotides match TRBD1. With 4 bases clipped from V and 4 bases from J, the junction kept 6 bases outside the gene matches. CDR1 and CDR2 from the germline V gene are SGHTA and FQGNSA. CDR3 length: 14 amino acids. CDR3: CASSSVDRVETQYF. As DNA, the CDR3 is TGTGCCAGCAGCTCGGTAGACAGGGTAGAGACCCAGTACTTC. The full variable domain, in which reference TRBV7-2 and TRBJ2-5 provide the parts outside the CDR3, is GAGVSQSPSNKVTEKGKDVELRCDPISGHTALYWYRQSLGQGLEFLIYFQGNSAPDKSGLPSDRFSAERTGGSVSTLTIQRTQQEDSAVYLCASSSVDRVETQYFGPGTRLLVL.

The CDR3 nucleotides are TGTGCCAGCGACCCGGGGAATGGGTCCCAGTACTTC. Protein product: CASDPGNGSQYF. The V gene is TRBV28, the J gene TRBJ2-5, with D possibly matching TRBD2 (5 bases). This CDR3 spans 12 amino acids. Per germline, CDR1 MDHEN and CDR2 SYDVKM. V lost 8 bases, J lost 9 bases, and 16 bases lay in between.